These 19 T cell receptor beta chains originate from one sample sequenced in a study of blood T cell repertoires in COVID-19. Here immunoSEQ multiplex PCR was the method, and the copy in TCRdb shows in-frame clones only, minus some. The sample has a few hundred thousand clones; 70% to 90% are singletons. The sequencing sample was made of PBMCs or T cells enriched from blood (not recorded which). The receptors originated from a man aged 25 to 40 who had recovered from COVID-19.

This clone was seen just once. The genes are TRBV7-9 and TRBJ1-1; 7 nucleotides line up with TRBD1. Unmatched junction bases numbered 5, after V lost 5 bases and J lost 5 bases. Germline CDR1 and CDR2: SEHNR and FQNEAQ (reference sequence). This CDR3 spans 13 amino acids. CDR3 region: CASSQTGRTEAFF. CDR3 nucleotide sequence: TGTGCCAGCAGCCAGACAGGGAGGACTGAAGCTTTCTTT.

The chain carries TRBV19 and TRBJ1-5; D is unresolved. There are 17 residues in the CDR3. Trimming removed 5 bases at V and 0 bases at J, with 17 bases between. Germline CDR1 is LNHDA and CDR2 is SQIVND (reference sequence). CDR3 amino acids: CASSLHANLYSNQPQHF. The CDR3 nucleotides read TGTGCCAGTAGTCTTCACGCGAATTTATATAGCAATCAGCCCCAGCATTTT.

This rearrangement joins TRBV10-3 to TRBJ2-1, with TRBD1 matching over 12 bases. V dropped 4 bases and J dropped 7; count of bases not matched to a gene: 5. The CDR3 runs 15 residues. Germline assignment: CDR1 ENHRY and CDR2 SYGVKD. The CDR3 DNA follows: TGTGCCATCAGTGGGGGGACAGGGGGCTTAAATGAGCAGTTCTTC. Protein product: CAISGGTGGLNEQFF.

This chain joins TRBV13 and TRBJ2-7, with 12 bases aligning to TRBD1. CDR3 size: 16 residues. With V trimmed by 4 bases and J by 8 bases, 12 bases remained unmatched. The germline CDR1 and CDR2 sequences are PRHDT and FYEKMQ (reference sequence). CDR3 bases: TGTGCCAGCAGCTCGACAGGGACAGGGGGCTTTTACAAGCAGTACTTC. Its translation: CASSSTGTGGFYKQYF.

The chain carries TRBV3-1 (or the pseudogene TRBV3-2) and TRBJ2-7, with TRBD2 matching over 13 bases. The length of the CDR3 is 16 residues. V dropped 2 bases and J dropped 6; count of bases not matched to a gene: 7. The germline gives CDR1 LGHDT, CDR2 YNNKEL (reference sequence). The DNA of the CDR3 is TGTGCCAGCAGCCAACGGACTAGCGGGGGATCTGCCGAGCAGTACTTC. Its translation: CASSQRTSGGSAEQYF.

This clone was observed a single time. The chain combines TRBV7-8 with TRBJ1-2, with TRBD1 matching over 7 bases. The length of the CDR3 is 15 residues. CDR1 is SGHVS and CDR2 is FQNEAQ in the germline V gene. V trimming: 0 bases; J trimming: 2 bases; junction bases outside the gene matches: 3. CDR3 nucleotide sequence: TGTGCCAGCAGCTTAGCTGGGACAGCAAACTATGGCTACACCTTC. The encoded protein is CASSLAGTANYGYTF.

The rearrangement uses TRBV27 and TRBJ1-2, with 8 bases aligning to TRBD1. This CDR3 is 13 amino acids long. The junction had 1 base not matched to a gene; V was cut back by 0 bases and J by 7 bases. CDR1 and CDR2 from the germline V gene are MNHEY and SMNVEV (reference sequence). The DNA for the CDR3 is TGTGCCAGCAGTTTATCGACAGGGGTTGGCTACACCTTC. Amino acid sequence: CASSLSTGVGYTF.

This chain uses TRBV5-5 with TRBJ2-5; 9 bases map to TRBD2. Germline assignment: CDR1 SGHKS and CDR2 YYEKEE (reference sequence). Unmatched junction bases numbered 8, after V lost 3 bases and J lost 2 bases. The CDR3 loop spans 16 amino acids. This chain's CDR3 is CASSSSGLAKQETQYF. In DNA, the CDR3 is TGTGCCAGCAGCTCAAGCGGACTAGCGAAACAAGAGACCCAGTACTTC.

This clone was observed a handful of times. The chain links TRBV6-1 to TRBJ1-6; perhaps TRBD1 as D (6 bases). CDR3 length: 15 amino acids. Trimming removed 2 bases at V and 10 bases at J, with 15 bases between. Germline V gene data show CDR1 as MNHNS and CDR2 as SASEGT. CDR3 in DNA: TGTGCCAGCAGTGAATCCCTCACAGGGCCCTCACCCCTCCACTTT. This sequence encodes CASSESLTGPSPLHF.

The V gene is TRBV5-6, the J gene TRBJ1-2, with 7 nucleotides matching TRBD1. V dropped 0 bases and J dropped 8; count of bases not matched to a gene: 10. Germline CDR1 and CDR2: SGHDT and YYEEEE. This CDR3 is 15 amino acids long. CDR3 sequence reads: CASSLEMTGLRGYTF. CDR3 sequence (DNA): TGTGCCAGCAGCTTGGAAATGACAGGGCTGCGGGGCTACACCTTC.

This clone has a handful of counts. This CDR3 reads CASTQEHGYGELFF. DNA of the CDR3: TGTGCCAGCACTCAAGAGCACGGGTACGGGGAGCTGTTTTTT. The V and J genes are TRBV9 and TRBJ2-2; D unresolved. Looked up from germline, CDR1 is SGDLS and CDR2 is YYNGEE. The CDR3 length is 14 residues. V lost 6 bases and J lost 7, with 16 bases in between.

The chain couples TRBV7-2 to TRBJ1-6; D gene uncertain. CDR3 length: 17 amino acids. From germline, CDR1 is SGHTA and CDR2 FQGNSA. V lost 2 bases and J lost 0, with 11 bases in between. The chain's CDR3 is CASSLIDGDSYNSPLHF. CDR3 sequence (DNA): TGTGCCAGCAGCTTAATCGACGGAGACTCCTATAATTCACCCCTCCACTTT.

The J gene is TRBJ2-1, the V gene TRBV9; TRBD1 agrees at 7 bases. Germline CDR1 and CDR2: SGDLS and YYNGEE. The CDR3 totals 16 residues. Trimming removed 3 bases from V and 8 bases from J; junction bases left unmatched: 14. The CDR3 sequence is CASSAWGRGFQDEQFF. The CDR3 nucleotides are TGTGCCAGCAGCGCATGGGGCAGGGGGTTTCAGGATGAGCAGTTCTTC.

This clone turned up a few times. J is TRBJ2-1 and V is TRBV12-5; 8 bases are shared with TRBD1. Germline-derived CDR1 and CDR2 are LGHNT and FRNRAP. The CDR3 contains 12 residues. Trimming cost V 6 bases and J 10 bases; bases outside gene matches: 5. In DNA form, the CDR3 reads TGTGCTAGTGGGCGTTGGGACAGGGAGCAGTTCTTC. This encodes CASGRWDREQFF.

The chain joins TRBV7-9 to TRBJ2-7; no clear D gene. The CDR3 consists of 11 residues. Per the germline V gene, CDR1 is SEHNR and CDR2 is FQNEAQ (reference sequence). Trimming removed 8 bases from V and 4 bases from J, with 9 bases in between. The CDR3 sequence is CASSREYEQYF. In DNA, the CDR3 is TGTGCCAGCTCAAGAGAGTACGAGCAGTACTTC.

V usage is TRBV7-2 and J usage is TRBJ1-3; tentative D call: TRBD1 (6 bases). The germline CDR1 and CDR2 sequences are SGHTA and FQGNSA. V gave up 1 base and J gave up 5 bases, with 9 bases separating them. This CDR3 is built from 14 residues. In DNA, the CDR3 is TGTGCCAGCAGCTTAGATGGGGGCCGAAACACCATATATTTT. Amino acid sequence: CASSLDGGRNTIYF.

V and J are TRBV5-1 and TRBJ1-1, with D maybe TRBD1 (5 bases). Germline assignment: CDR1 SGHRS and CDR2 YFSETQ. CDR3 length: 15 amino acids. Between the trimmed V and J ends, which lost 4 bases and 0 bases, there was a span of 13 bases. CDR3 DNA sequence: TGCGCCAGCAGCAGGGGAGGGGTTGTGAACACTGAAGCTTTCTTT. Translation: CASSRGGVVNTEAFF.

The CDR3 region is CASSLAGTGTVGYTF. The CDR3, as DNA: TGTGCCAGCAGCTTGGCCGGGACAGGGACGGTTGGCTACACCTTC. V usage is TRBV11-2 and J usage is TRBJ1-2; 9 nucleotides line up with TRBD1. The CDR3 totals 15 residues. With V trimmed by 3 bases and J by 7 bases, 9 bases remained unmatched. The germline CDR1 and CDR2 sequences are SGHAT and FQNNGV.

Remarks on this clone: At one end the junction does not follow the germline gene, possibly because of a read error. This chain uses TRBV20-1 with TRBJ2-5; tentatively, D is TRBD1 (6 bases). CDR1 is DFQATT and CDR2 is SNEGSKA in the germline V gene (reference sequence). There are 10 residues in the CDR3. The CDR3 protein is CSARLDSMDF. The CDR3 DNA reads as TGCAGTGCTAGACTGGACAGTATGGACTTC.